What follows are 13 T cell receptor beta chains derived from one specimen sequenced in a study of Graves' ophthalmopathy and Graves' hyperthyroidism. Amplification of the TCR beta CDR3 regions used RNA transcripts (as template). RT-PCR in the first round used HTBI primers; a second-round multiplex PCR followed. TCRdb passed the multiplex PCR reads through MiXCR, listing each CDR3 protein once. The sample consists of 400,000 to 500,000 distinct CDR3 sequences, roughly 21% of them appearing once. Sequencing was performed on peripheral blood. The receptor set was obtained from a woman between 18 and 30 years old with stable Graves' hyperthyroidism.

The sample holds many counts of this clonotype. The chain links TRBV4-1 to TRBJ1-1; D perhaps matches TRBD1 (6 bases). CDR3 size: 15 residues. The V gene's germline CDR1 is MGHRA and CDR2 YSYEKL. Deletions cut 2 bases from V and 8 bases from J, with 18 bases between. For the CDR3, the DNA is TGCGCCAGCAGCCAATCCAGCTTCGCGGGGGGCGAAGCTTTCTTT. Translated: CASSQSSFAGGEAFF.

This clonotype was observed many times. The rearrangement links TRBV28 to TRBJ2-4; 12 bases agree with TRBD2. V lost 5 bases to trimming and J lost 1 base; unmatched junction nucleotides: 3. This CDR3 is built from 16 residues. CDR1 is MDHEN and CDR2 is SYDVKM in the germline V gene. The CDR3 loop reads CASSPTSGRAKNIQYF. The CDR3 nucleotides read TGTGCCAGCAGTCCCACTAGCGGGAGGGCCAAAAACATTCAGTACTTC.

The chain is built from TRBV28 and TRBJ1-2; tentative D call: TRBD1 (5 bases). The CDR3 totals 12 residues. The germline V gene has CDR1 MDHEN and CDR2 SYDVKM. V lost 7 bases and J lost 6, with 12 bases in between. CDR3 DNA sequence: TGTGCCAGCACCGGGGGATATCATGGCTACACCTTC. It specifies CASTGGYHGYTF.

The sample holds many counts of this clonotype. This chain connects TRBV7-3 to TRBJ2-6; D unresolved. The CDR3 has 16 amino acids. Germline V gives CDR1 SGHTA, CDR2 FQGTGA. Trimming pared 5 bases from V and 0 bases from J, leaving 11 bases between. CDR3: CASSAGSFSGANVLTF. The CDR3 coding sequence is TGTGCCAGCAGCGCCGGGTCCTTCTCTGGGGCCAACGTCCTGACTTTC.

The V and J genes are TRBV10-2 and TRBJ2-7; tentative D call: TRBD1 (7 bases). V shed 2 bases and J shed 3 bases, with 14 bases lying between them. The CDR3 sequence is 15 residues long. Germline CDR1 reads WSHSY; CDR2 reads SAAADI. The CDR3 sequence is CASSEPDRDFYEQYF. CDR3 nucleotide sequence: TGCGCCAGCAGTGAGCCTGACAGGGACTTCTACGAGCAGTACTTC.

This clonotype came up many times. The chain uses TRBV7-9 and TRBJ1-1, with D unresolved. The CDR3 contains 13 residues. V dropped 3 bases and J dropped 4 bases, with 9 bases sitting between them. Germline lookup yields CDR1 SEHNR and CDR2 FQNEAQ (reference sequence). The CDR3 region is CASSFLFGTEAFF. The CDR3 DNA follows: TGTGCCAGCAGCTTCCTCTTCGGCACTGAAGCTTTCTTT.

This clonotype was detected many times. This rearrangement joins TRBV12-3 or TRBV12-4 to TRBJ1-5; D call uncertain. With 6 bases removed from V and 2 bases from J, the gap between germline ends came to 14 bases. The CDR3 runs to 15 residues. For the CDR3, the DNA is TGTGCCAGCAGCCTTGGTGTCTCGGGCAATCAGCCCCAGCATTTT. This encodes CASSLGVSGNQPQHF.

Ten or more counts support this clonotype. The chain links TRBV2 to TRBJ2-7, with D possibly TRBD1 on 5 matching bases. This CDR3 comprises 13 residues. The germline CDR1 and CDR2 sequences are SNHLY and FYNNEI. V lost 7 bases to trimming and J lost 2 bases, with 12 bases between them. The CDR3 coding sequence is TGTGCCAGCAAATGGGGCCCCACCTACGAGCAGTACTTC. This encodes CASKWGPTYEQYF. Full variable domain (remainder filled in from reference TRBV2 and TRBJ2-7): EPEVTQTPSHQVTQMGQEVILRCVPISNHLYFYWYRQILGQKVEFLVSFYNNEISEKSEIFDDQFSVERPDGSNFTLKIRSTKLEDSAMYFCASKWGPTYEQYFGPGTRLTVT.

This clonotype was seen many times. The chain uses TRBV28 and TRBJ1-2; D unresolved. Trimming cost V 5 bases and J 6 bases, with 13 bases left between them. CDR3 length equals 13 residues. Germline lookup yields CDR1 MDHEN and CDR2 SYDVKM. For the CDR3, the DNA is TGTGCCAGCAGTCGTCTGGGAGGTAATGGCTACACCTTC. This codes for CASSRLGGNGYTF.

There are many counts of this clonotype. The chain has TRBV18 and TRBJ2-5, with TRBD2 matching over 13 bases. J lost 5 bases, V lost 3 bases, and 3 bases had no gene match. Looked up from germline, CDR1 is KGHSH and CDR2 is LQKENI. The CDR3 loop spans 15 amino acids. The CDR3 here is CASSPTSGRGETQYF. DNA of the CDR3: TGTGCCAGCTCACCCACTAGCGGGAGGGGCGAGACCCAGTACTTC.

This CDR3 reads CACTRSFPGEQYF. In nucleotides, the CDR3 is TGTGCCTGTACACGTAGTTTCCCGGGCGAGCAGTACTTC. The chain carries TRBV30 and TRBJ2-7; no clear D gene. From germline, CDR1 is GTSNPN and CDR2 SVGIG (reference sequence). The CDR3 is 13 residues long. V gave up 6 bases and J gave up 6 bases, with 18 bases separating them.

This clonotype was picked up many times. The V and J genes are TRBV20-1 and TRBJ1-5; possibly TRBD1 for D (6 bases). V was shortened by 3 bases and J by 2 bases, with 11 bases between the two germline ends. The germline gives CDR1 DFQATT, CDR2 SNEGSKA (reference sequence). The CDR3 runs 14 residues. The CDR3 nucleotides are TGCAGTGCTAGTAGGGGGGCGGGCAATCAGCCCCAGCATTTT. It translates to CSASRGAGNQPQHF.

Note on this clonotype: This may be a read error, as it is one base from a much larger clone. This chain links TRBV12-3 or TRBV12-4 with TRBJ2-2, with 9 bases fitting TRBD2. This CDR3 has 15 amino acids. Here the CDR3 DNA reads TGTGCCCGCAGACGTAGCGGGAGTTGGACCGGGGAGCTGTTTTTT. Protein product: CARRRSGSWTGELFF.